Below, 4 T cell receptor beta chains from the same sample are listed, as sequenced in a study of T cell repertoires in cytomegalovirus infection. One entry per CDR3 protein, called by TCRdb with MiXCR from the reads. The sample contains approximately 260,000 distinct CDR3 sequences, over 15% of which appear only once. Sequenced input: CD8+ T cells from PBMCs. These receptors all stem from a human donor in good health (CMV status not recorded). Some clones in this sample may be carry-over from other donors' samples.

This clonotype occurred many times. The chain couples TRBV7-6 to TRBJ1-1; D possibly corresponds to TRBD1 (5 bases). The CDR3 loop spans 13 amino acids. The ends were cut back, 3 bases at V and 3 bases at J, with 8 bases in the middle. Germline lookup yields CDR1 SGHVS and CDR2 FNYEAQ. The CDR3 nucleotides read TGTGCCAGCAGCTTTGGGGGGGACACTGAAGCTTTCTTT. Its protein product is CASSFGGDTEAFF.

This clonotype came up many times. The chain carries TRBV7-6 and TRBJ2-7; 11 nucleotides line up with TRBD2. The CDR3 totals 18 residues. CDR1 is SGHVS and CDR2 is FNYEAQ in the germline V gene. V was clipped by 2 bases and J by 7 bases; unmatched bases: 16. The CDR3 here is CASSLIPTSGSTVGEQYF. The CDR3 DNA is TGTGCCAGCAGCTTAATACCTACTAGCGGGAGTACCGTGGGGGAGCAGTACTTC. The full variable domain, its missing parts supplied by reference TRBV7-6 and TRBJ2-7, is GAGVSQSPRYKVTKRGQDVALRCDPISGHVSLYWYRQALGQGPEFLTYFNYEAQQDKSGLPNDRFSAERPEGSISTLTIQRTEQRDSAMYRCASSLIPTSGSTVGEQYFGPGTRLTVT.

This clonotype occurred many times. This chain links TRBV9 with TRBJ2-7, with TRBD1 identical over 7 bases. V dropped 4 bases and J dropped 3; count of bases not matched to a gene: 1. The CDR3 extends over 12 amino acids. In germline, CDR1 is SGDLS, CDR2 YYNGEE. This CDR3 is CASSPGGYEQYF. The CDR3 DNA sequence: TGTGCCAGCAGCCCAGGGGGCTACGAGCAGTACTTC.

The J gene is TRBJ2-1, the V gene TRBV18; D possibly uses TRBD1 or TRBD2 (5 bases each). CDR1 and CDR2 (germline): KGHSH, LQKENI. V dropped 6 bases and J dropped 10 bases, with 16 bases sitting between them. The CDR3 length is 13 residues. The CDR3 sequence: CASSRPDRLEQFF. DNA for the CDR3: TGTGCCAGCTCTCGACCCGACAGACTAGAGCAGTTCTTC.